This T cell receptor (beta chain) was captured in a study of T cells after yellow fever vaccination. TCRdb re-derived calls from the 5' RACE reads in MiXCR, one entry per CDR3 protein. The repertoire includes under 550,000 distinct CDR3 sequences, 21% of them detected once, and about 16% sits in the top ten. The CDR3 is made up of 15 amino acids. Between the trimmed V and J ends, which lost 0 bases and 7 bases, there was a span of 16 bases. CDR1 is LGHNA and CDR2 is YNFKEQ in the germline V gene. The rearrangement joins TRBV4-2 to TRBJ2-7; tentatively, D is TRBD1 (5 bases). Specimen: PBMCs, collected about 21 days after the first yellow fever vaccination. The TCR comes from a man younger than 35 who received the YFV17D yellow fever vaccine. This chain's CDR3 is CASSQERQGLDEQYF. In DNA, the CDR3 is TGTGCCAGCAGCCAAGAACGCCAGGGTCTAGATGAGCAGTACTTC.